This TCR beta chain was profiled in a study of cytomegalovirus exposure and HLA in healthy donors listed by TCRdb under 2017. Some background on the complete study: According to an earlier analysis of around 600 of the donors, some 180 million T cells yielded 120 million or so unique TCR beta sequences and approximately 300 Gb of sequence data. About 300 gigabases of sequencing data and tens of millions of unique TCR sequences were included in an early release covering roughly 600 HLA-typed donors. Among the roughly 430 genotyped donors, around 81% belonged to the genetic ancestry cluster associated with self-reported Caucasian donors. The aim of the study was to test whether cataloging public T cell receptors could identify signatures of past pathogen exposure. The study profiled the T cell repertoires of fewer than 850 subjects by immunosequencing and related them to cytomegalovirus serostatus. Along with the roughly 670-subject first cohort, a separate validation cohort of about 110 different subjects was used. The study combined high-throughput TCR immunosequencing, statistical association of individual TCRs with disease status, and machine learning to predict cytomegalovirus infection status. A later analysis re-examined previously published TCR beta repertoires from more than 550 donors and added high-resolution HLA genotyping to investigate patterns of TCR occurrence. Rather than drawing on any new phenotypic data, the later analysis identified candidate immune exposures from TCR beta sequences and the way those sequences occurred across donors. An earlier analysis of 587 of the donors applied high-throughput TCR beta sequencing to assess whether each TCR beta V gene segment acted as functional or pseudogenic. Donor age, sex, ethnicity and CMV serostatus were compiled alongside the repertoire data. Genome-wide SNP genotypes for about 60% of the 666 donors were used in a later genetic analysis, which treated that subset as a discovery cohort. All discovery cohort repertoires had been generated using a single sequencing platform. HLA typing included class I and class II loci at four-digit resolution. Typing coverage differed by locus: A, B, C, DRB1 and DQB1 were typed in roughly 620-630 donors, DQA1 in approximately 520, DPA1 in around 610, and DPB1 in just under 480. Roughly 5 DR-DQ haplotypes were treated as single units for association and clustering because of strong linkage in the cohort. Among over 350 genotyped donors of the cohort, an average of about 240,000 unique TCR beta nucleotide sequences were sequenced per donor, roughly a sixth of them non-productive.

The CDR3 spans 15 residues, from the cysteine through the valine. The sequence is cut down to CDR3 DNA, 45 bases in frame from base 1. V lost 2 bases and J lost 3 bases, and the count of bases not matched to a germline gene is 6. According to the germline V gene, CDR1 reads SNHLY and CDR2 reads FYNNEI. The cohort comprised around 700 healthy bone marrow donors. At the time of sampling, every cohort member was nominally healthy, though immune exposures that went unrecorded were likely present. The donor tested CMV seronegative, placing the donor among the roughly 340 seronegative members of the cohort. Every donor gave a peripheral blood sample, and the peripheral blood mononuclear cells from that sample were used for TCR beta sequencing. Genomic DNA extraction from the blood cell samples was performed with the Qiagen DNeasy Blood Extraction Kit. What the study reported, not specific to this receptor: A later analysis found that HLA-associated TCR beta chains were more clonally expanded and had lower generation probabilities than equally common non-associated chains. Because the 87-base-pair reads could not distinguish some IMGT-functional V segments, including TRBV6-2 and TRBV6-3, those segments were excluded. For the cohort, immune exposure information was limited to CMV serostatus. Most TCR sequences were observed very rarely across donors, whereas some public TCRs were present in many individuals. An earlier analysis of around 540 of the donors showed that most TCR beta V segments appeared in productive rearrangements either about 87% or about 30% of the time, which broadly matched IMGT annotations. Linkage disequilibrium might explain the correlated functional status among segregating V segments, but an unknown experimental factor could not be ruled out. A further reported finding was that TCR beta sequences accurately predicted the HLA-A and HLA-B alleles for most subjects in the first cohort. A cluster of highly shared sequence variants was judged likely to be a technical artifact of the sequencing pipeline. A later genetic analysis reported fewer N-insertions in productive TCRs among donors in an Asian-associated ancestry cluster than the approximately 670-donor mean. It was suggested by the authors that the approach could potentially be generalized to other disease states and immunological phenotypes. Several of the top co-occurrence clusters appeared to be linked to parvovirus B19, influenza, CMV and Epstein-Barr virus, according to a later analysis. Because HLA typing was unavailable for some donors at each locus, only the typed subset was used in association tests. Only TCR beta chains were sequenced in this cohort, and the absence of alpha or paired-chain data limited detectable features. Strong co-occurrence of HLA alleles, especially DR and DQ, made assigning TCR associations to individual alleles difficult. The classifier was reported to diagnose cytomegalovirus status with high specificity and sensitivity in both the original cohort and the validation cohort. A few of the identified cytomegalovirus-associated TCR beta chains were confirmed in vitro to be specific for cytomegalovirus antigens. In a later analysis, TCR association rates were found to vary across HLA loci, with the most associated TCRs seen for DRB1 alleles and the fewest for HLA-C alleles. The study listed 150 to 200 TCR beta chains as associated with cytomegalovirus. Specific HLA alleles were associated with 15,000 to 20,000 TCR beta sequences at a false discovery rate of 0.05 in a later analysis. Because counts were too low, seventeen rarely observed V segments, including chromosome 9 orphons, were excluded from the earlier analysis of roughly 580 of the donors. A later genetic analysis associated a missense DCLRE1C variant with V-gene and J-gene trimming of TCR beta chains, and an independent cohort replicated the association. Roughly uniform sequencing depth across donors was assumed in presence/absence analyses, although this assumption may not hold. Most CMV-associated TCR beta chains appeared to be HLA-restricted in a later analysis, and the HLA associations seemed to be driven largely by CMV exposure.

A remark on this clone: Its cognate antigen has yet to be identified. No per-base quality is available; no much larger clone lies one base away.

Library construction relied on the immunoSEQ multiplex PCR assay. The multiplex PCR relied on a mix of 60 forward primers for TCR Vbeta segments and 13 reverse primers for TCR Jbeta segments. A multiplex PCR assay on genomic DNA amplified the CDR3 region of rearranged TCR beta genes. Amplified TCR beta libraries were sequenced as 87-base-pair reads on the Illumina HiSeq System. The study's own analysis went as follows. Across the 500 to 700 repertoires, a later analysis counted 60 million to 90 million unique TCR beta chains, 9.5 million to 12 million of which were shared by at least two donors. To remove PCR and sequencing errors, raw reads were error-corrected and collapsed into unique sequences using a nearest-neighbor algorithm that merged closely related sequences. To assign V, D and J gene segments, CDR3 sequences were aligned to IMGT reference sequences. For a sequence to be retained, a match of at least six nucleotides to both a V gene segment and a J gene segment was required. Rearrangements were classified as productive when the CDR3 lacked stop codons and remained in frame with V and J, and all other rearrangements were classified as non-productive. Following IMGT convention, CDR3 was defined as the stretch from the second conserved V-encoded cysteine to the conserved J-encoded phenylalanine. The earlier analysis of 450 to 750 of the donors excluded any sequence lacking an unambiguous match to a single V gene segment. In an earlier analysis of 587 of the donors, V segments were called functional above 56.7% productive rearrangements and were called segregating when the between-donor standard deviation exceeded 5%. A statistical classification framework was developed to diagnose cytomegalovirus status using the catalog of TCR beta chain sequences. In a later analysis, V and J genes were assigned by comparing TCR nucleotide sequences against IMGT/GENE-DB human TR gene sequences. Using the TCRdist pipeline, a later analysis assigned CDR3 sequences along with most-parsimonious VDJ recombination scenarios. In a later analysis, every TCR beta chain was defined by the combination of its CDR3 amino acid sequence and its V-gene family, and reads without a unique V-gene family were dropped. In a later analysis, around 650 highly shared, low-generation-probability nucleotide sequences were removed to address suspected cross-contamination and a sequencing artifact. In a later analysis, a clonal expansion index was calculated for each public chain from normalized within-repertoire ranks of inferred template counts. Generation probabilities in a later analysis came from a VDJ recombination model fitted to out-of-frame rearrangements, and those results were checked against IGoR. In a later analysis, hypergeometric tests were used to score TCR-TCR, TCR-HLA and TCR-CMV co-occurrence, with a repertoire-size bias correction applied to TCR pairs. A later analysis estimated false discovery rates by permuting HLA or CMV assignments 20 times. In a later analysis, co-occurring TCRs were grouped using DBSCAN, with TCRdist sequence similarity added in when clustering inside HLA-allele-positive subsets. Repertoires with fewer than 30,000 or more than 120,000 public chains, plus five repertoires with anomalous nucleotide sharing, were excluded from co-occurrence clustering. TCRdb took over this immuneACCESS table, retaining in-frame rearrangements with V and J assigned. Such tables are incomplete; in checked studies, under half of the missing clones stem from an unresolved V gene, and the remainder is unexplained. Clonal size and the V and J genes are those of that table, whereas D and trimming came from the DNA. Present in this sample are 100,000 to 150,000 clones, approximately 80% of which were seen just once. The leading ten clones occupy approximately 3% of the sample.

The TCR comes from a boy aged 2 to 10 in good health and CMV-seronegative. The rearranged segments are TRBV2 and TRBJ2-7; 8 bases in the junction line up with TRBD1. The specimen sequenced was PBMCs. The nucleotides are TGTGCCAGCAGTGAAACGGGACAGGCCTTCTACGAGCAGTACGTC. Translation gives CASSETGQAFYEQYV.